This T cell receptor beta chain was sequenced for a study of PD-1 blockade in mismatch repair-deficient tumors. Assay: immunoSEQ multiplex PCR; the TCRdb copy retains only in-frame clones and omits some. The table has around 100,000 clones, 70% to 85% seen once. This CDR3 comprises 20 residues. After removal of 5 bases from V and 1 base from J, the junction contained 18 bases not matched to a gene. Germline V gene lookup returns CDR1 LNHDA and CDR2 SQIVND (reference sequence). Sequencing was performed on peripheral blood, taken approximately 35 weeks after starting pembrolizumab. The clonotype comes from an adult with mismatch repair-deficient cancer. V and J are TRBV19 and TRBJ2-1; 9 bases fit TRBD2. CDR3 sequence: CASSDPQWLAGLRSYNEQFF. CDR3 coding DNA: TGTGCCAGTAGTGACCCCCAGTGGCTAGCGGGACTCCGGTCCTACAATGAGCAGTTCTTC.